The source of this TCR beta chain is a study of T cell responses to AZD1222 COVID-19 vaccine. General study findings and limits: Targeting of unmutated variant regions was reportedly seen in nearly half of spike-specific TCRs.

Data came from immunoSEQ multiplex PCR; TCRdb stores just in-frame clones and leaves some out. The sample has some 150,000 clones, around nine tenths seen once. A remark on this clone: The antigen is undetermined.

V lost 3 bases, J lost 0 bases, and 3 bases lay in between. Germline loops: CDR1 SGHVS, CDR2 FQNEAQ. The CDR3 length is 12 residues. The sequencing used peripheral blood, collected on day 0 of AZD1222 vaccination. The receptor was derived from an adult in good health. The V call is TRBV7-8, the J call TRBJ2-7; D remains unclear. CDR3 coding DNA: TGTGCCAGCAGCTTCGGCTCCTACGAGCAGTACTTC. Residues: CASSFGSYEQYF.